This passage covers 22 T cell receptor beta chains from one sample sequenced in a study of glioma-infiltrating T cells after dendritic cell vaccination. Data came from immunoSEQ multiplex PCR; TCRdb stores just in-frame clones and leaves some out. The sample lists around 58,000 clones, roughly 80% occurring once. Here the sequenced sample was blood, taken before dendritic cell vaccination. These receptors came from a human donor with glioblastoma.

The V call is TRBV27, the J call TRBJ2-5; 8 nucleotides match TRBD1. The V segment lost 1 base and the J segment 4 bases; nucleotides outside the gene matches: 11. This CDR3 has 17 amino acids. Per germline, CDR1 MNHEY and CDR2 SMNVEV (reference sequence). CDR3 amino acids: CASSLWQGAVGRETQYF. CDR3 nucleotides: TGTGCCAGCAGTTTATGGCAGGGGGCAGTTGGTCGAGAGACCCAGTACTTC.

This clone was seen only once. V usage is TRBV5-1 and J usage is TRBJ2-7; D not resolved. The CDR3 loop spans 12 amino acids. The V end was cut by 4 bases, the J end by 3 bases, with 8 bases between. Germline V gives CDR1 SGHRS, CDR2 YFSETQ. The CDR3 DNA reads as TGCGCCAGCAGCCCCGGGTACTACGAGCAGTACTTC. Translating it yields CASSPGYYEQYF.

This clone was counted a few times. The chain uses TRBV7-2 and TRBJ2-1, with TRBD2 identical over 16 bases. The CDR3 covers 17 residues. The germline gives CDR1 SGHTA, CDR2 FQGNSA. With V trimmed by 4 bases and J by 9 bases, 9 bases remained unmatched. This CDR3 reads CASSSSPGLAGGAEQFF. CDR3 nucleotides: TGTGCCAGCAGCTCAAGCCCGGGACTAGCGGGGGGGGCTGAGCAGTTCTTC.

The chain joins TRBV2 to TRBJ2-5; 9 nucleotides match TRBD1. The last part of the DNA fits TRBJ2-7 better; the J call may be wrong. This CDR3 contains 14 residues. Germline CDR1 reads SNHLY; CDR2 reads FYNNEI. CDR3 nucleotide sequence: TGTGCCAGCAGTGAATCGGGACAGGGATACGAGCAGTACTTC. Encoded protein: CASSESGQGYEQYF.

The gene calls are TRBV6-4 and TRBJ2-6, with D hard to call. The germline CDR1 and CDR2 sequences are MRHNA and SNTAGT. CDR3 length: 15 amino acids. Trimming pared 8 bases from V and 2 bases from J, leaving 13 bases between. The CDR3 protein is CASSAETAGANVLTF. CDR3 DNA: TGTGCCAGCTCGGCCGAGACTGCTGGGGCCAACGTCCTGACTTTC.

V and J are TRBV28 and TRBJ2-3; no firm D call. This CDR3 is 16 amino acids long. V gave up 1 base and J gave up 5 bases, with 16 bases separating them. Germline lookup yields CDR1 MDHEN and CDR2 SYDVKM. The CDR3 nucleotides are TGTGCCAGCAGTTTATCCCCTCGCCTCCCCGGAGATACGCAGTATTTT. Its protein is CASSLSPRLPGDTQYF.

This clone appeared a few times. This chain connects TRBV21-1 to TRBJ1-5; TRBD1, the table's D call, lacks a check against the DNA. TRBV21-1 is tagged as a pseudogene. The CDR3 has 15 amino acids. The DNA for the CDR3 is TGTGCCAGCAGCAAAGCGCAGGGGAGCAATCAGCCCCAGCATTTT. The encoded protein is CASSKAQGSNQPQHF.

This clone was seen only a few times. The chain has TRBV10-3 and TRBJ1-6; D possibly corresponds to TRBD1 (6 bases). The CDR3 is 12 amino acids. The V gene lost 10 bases and the J gene lost 10 bases, with 14 bases spanning the gap. Germline V gene data show CDR1 as ENHRY and CDR2 as SYGVKD. The CDR3 DNA reads TGTGCCACCTCAGGGGTTCGGTCACCCCTCCACTTT. This translates into CATSGVRSPLHF.

The CDR3 loop is CASSPLRGLNTEAFF. Written as DNA, the CDR3 is TGTGCCAGCAGCCCCCTAAGGGGGCTAAACACTGAAGCTTTCTTT. This rearrangement joins TRBV9 to TRBJ1-1; 7 bases fit TRBD1. CDR3 size: 15 residues. V trimming: 4 bases; J trimming: 2 bases; junction bases outside the gene matches: 8. Looked up from germline, CDR1 is SGDLS and CDR2 is YYNGEE.

The chain recombines TRBV4-1 with TRBJ1-2; no firm D call. This CDR3 comprises 15 residues. Germline CDR1 and CDR2: MGHRA and YSYEKL. Trimming pared 1 base from V and 4 bases from J, leaving 13 bases between. This chain's CDR3 is CASSQGGAGAYGYTF. The CDR3 nucleotides read TGCGCCAGCAGCCAAGGAGGTGCGGGTGCCTATGGCTACACCTTC.

The rearrangement joins TRBV7-9 to TRBJ1-1; TRBD1 matches 9 bases. The CDR3 extends over 16 amino acids. Germline V lookup: CDR1 SEHNR, CDR2 FQNEAQ (reference sequence). V shed 5 bases, J shed 5 bases, and the junction held 12 bases outside the gene matches. The CDR3 bases are TGTGCCAGCAGCCCGCCAAAACAGGGGGCTAGGACTGAAGCTTTCTTT. This gives the protein CASSPPKQGARTEAFF.

This chain uses TRBV5-4 with TRBJ2-5; a possible D gene is TRBD2 (6 bases). The CDR3 runs 13 residues. V was cut by 3 bases and J by 5 bases, with 11 bases left in between. The germline CDR1 and CDR2 sequences are SGHNT and YYREEE (reference sequence). The CDR3: CASSSRLGETQYF. CDR3 in DNA: TGTGCCAGCAGCTCGAGACTAGGGGAGACCCAGTACTTC. The whole variable domain, filled in from reference TRBV5-4 and TRBJ2-5, reads ETGVTQSPTHLIKTRGQQVTLRCSSQSGHNTVSWYQQALGQGPQFIFQYYREEENGRGNFPPRFSGLQFPNYSSELNVNALELDDSALYLCASSSRLGETQYFGPGTRLLVL.

In this sample, this clone turned up once. J is TRBJ1-5 and V is TRBV19; a weak D match, TRBD1 (6 bases). Trimming removed 3 bases from V and 9 bases from J, with 18 bases in between. The CDR3 sequence is 15 residues long. The V gene's germline CDR1 is LNHDA and CDR2 SQIVND (reference sequence). The CDR3 sequence: CASSMVAGGGGPQHF. Written as DNA, the CDR3 is TGTGCCAGTAGTATGGTGGCTGGGGGGGGCGGGCCCCAGCATTTT.

The chain employs TRBV6-6 and TRBJ2-1; 7 nucleotides match TRBD2. CDR1 is MNHNY and CDR2 is SVGAGI in the germline V gene (reference sequence). This CDR3 is built from 11 residues. J gave up 9 bases and V 7 bases, and 3 bases lay outside the gene matches. The CDR3 coding sequence is TGTGCCAGCACCCCGGGGGGTGAGCAGTTCTTC. Its protein is CASTPGGEQFF.

This chain links TRBV29-1 with TRBJ1-1; D is possibly TRBD1 (5 bases). Germline CDR1 SQVTM, CDR2 ANQGSEA. V was clipped by 5 bases and J by 3 bases, with 13 bases between them. CDR3 length: 13 residues. The CDR3 loop is CSVPDQTDTEAFF. The DNA for the CDR3 is TGCAGCGTTCCCGATCAGACAGACACTGAAGCTTTCTTT.

The V and J genes are TRBV5-1 and TRBJ2-3; no firm D call. Per the germline V gene, CDR1 is SGHRS and CDR2 is YFSETQ. The CDR3 contains 12 residues. Trimming stripped 0 bases from V and 4 bases from J, with 3 bases between. The DNA for the CDR3 is TGCGCCAGCAGCTTGGCAGCAGATACGCAGTATTTT. It encodes CASSLAADTQYF.

The V call is TRBV5-8, the J call TRBJ2-3; D ambiguous. The CDR3 totals 13 residues. Germline V gene sequence: CDR1 SGHTS, CDR2 YDEGEE. Trimming pared 1 base from V and 3 bases from J, leaving 6 bases between. CDR3 protein: CASSLPPTDTQYF. The CDR3 DNA is TGTGCCAGCAGCTTGCCCCCAACAGATACGCAGTATTTT.

This chain uses TRBV4-2 with TRBJ2-1; D remains ambiguous. Germline CDR1 and CDR2: LGHNA and YNFKEQ. Deletions cut 0 bases from V and 3 bases from J, with 6 bases between. This CDR3 comprises 14 residues. The CDR3 reads CASSQDRFYNEQFF. The CDR3 DNA follows: TGTGCCAGCAGCCAAGACAGGTTCTACAATGAGCAGTTCTTC.

V gene TRBV5-1 combines with J gene TRBJ2-2; TRBD2 agrees at 11 bases. This CDR3 is built from 16 residues. The ends lost 7 bases at V and 3 bases at J; junction bases unmatched: 8. The germline V gene encodes CDR1 SGHRS and CDR2 YFSETQ. The CDR3 spells CASLPIAGGHTGELFF. Here the CDR3 DNA reads TGCGCCAGCCTCCCCATAGCGGGGGGGCACACCGGGGAGCTGTTTTTT.

This clone has a handful of counts. V usage is TRBV5-1 and J usage is TRBJ1-6, with a weak D call TRBD1 (5 bases). CDR1 SGHRS and CDR2 YFSETQ come from the germline V gene. The CDR3 spans 16 residues. V was shortened by 1 base and J by 7 bases, with 15 bases between the two germline ends. The CDR3 nucleotides are TGCGCCAGCAGCTTGTACCCAGGGAAGAGGAATTCACCCCTCCACTTT. As protein: CASSLYPGKRNSPLHF.

This chain links TRBV6-5 with TRBJ2-2; 9 bases align to TRBD1. Per germline, CDR1 MNHEY and CDR2 SVGAGI. The CDR3 sequence is 14 residues long. The V and J ends lost 6 bases and 6 bases, in that order; junction bases with no gene match: 5. This chain's CDR3 is CASSKQGAAGELFF. CDR3 in DNA: TGTGCCAGCAGCAAACAGGGGGCTGCCGGGGAGCTGTTTTTT.

The chain uses TRBV28 and TRBJ1-2, with TRBD1 matching over 7 bases. V shed 6 bases, J shed 5 bases, and the junction held 9 bases outside the gene matches. The CDR3 loop spans 14 amino acids. CDR1 and CDR2 (germline): MDHEN, SYDVKM. CDR3 amino acids: CASSRAGTVYGYTF. DNA for the CDR3: TGTGCCAGCAGCCGCGCCGGGACAGTTTATGGCTACACCTTC.